This T cell receptor (beta chain) derives from a study of shared clonotypes between healthy human individuals. The germline CDR1 and CDR2 sequences are GTSNPN and SVGIG (reference sequence). There are 13 residues in the CDR3. Assay used: immunoSEQ multiplex PCR; TCRdb lists only in-frame clones, some missing. Here the sample spans about half a million clones, around 80% being singletons. Unsorted samples used about 90 million PBMCs for genomic DNA. This TCR came from a woman aged 40 to 50 in good health. Some clones in this sample may be carry-over from other donors' samples. The chain combines TRBV30 with TRBJ2-5, with 7 bases that match TRBD2. The J call may be in error: the DNA end matches TRBJ2-7 better. Source material: PBMCs. CDR3 protein: CAWSRASGYEQYF. CDR3 bases: TGTGCCTGGAGCCGGGCTAGCGGCTACGAGCAGTACTTC.